Here is one T cell receptor (beta chain) with its context. Measured with immunoSEQ multiplex PCR; TCRdb has only the in-frame clones, and not every one. The sample has around 63,000 clones, 80% to 95% seen once. The entry originates in a study of OX40 agonist ivuxolimab in advanced cancers. There are 14 residues in the CDR3. The germline gives CDR1 MGHRA, CDR2 YSYEKL. After removal of 5 bases from V and 4 bases from J, the junction contained 4 bases not matched to a gene. The chain couples TRBV4-1 to TRBJ2-7; 11 positions match TRBD1. The sample consisted of CD4+ or CD8+ T cells sorted from blood, taken in a trial of the OX40 agonist ivuxolimab. The source of this sequence is an adult with an advanced solid tumor such as melanoma, head and neck, liver or kidney cancer. In nucleotides, the CDR3 is TGCGCCAGCAGCTGGGGGACAGGGGGTTACGAGCAGTACTTC. Translating it yields CASSWGTGGYEQYF.